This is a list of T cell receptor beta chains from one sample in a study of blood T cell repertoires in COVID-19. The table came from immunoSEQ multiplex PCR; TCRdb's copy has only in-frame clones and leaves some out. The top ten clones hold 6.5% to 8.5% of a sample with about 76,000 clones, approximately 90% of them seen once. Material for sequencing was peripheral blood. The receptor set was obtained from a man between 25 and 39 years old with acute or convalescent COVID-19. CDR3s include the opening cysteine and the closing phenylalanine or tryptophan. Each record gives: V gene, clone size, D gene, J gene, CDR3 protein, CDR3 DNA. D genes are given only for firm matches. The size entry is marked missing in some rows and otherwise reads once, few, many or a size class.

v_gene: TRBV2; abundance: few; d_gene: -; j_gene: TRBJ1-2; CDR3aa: CASRVQGTGGYTF; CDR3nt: TGTGCCAGCAGAGTTCAGGGGACCGGTGGCTACACCTTC
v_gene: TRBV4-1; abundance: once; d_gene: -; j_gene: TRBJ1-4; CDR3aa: CASSPNSGNDGEKLFF; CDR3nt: TGCGCCAGCAGCCCCAATTCCGGGAACGACGGGGAAAAACTGTTTTTT
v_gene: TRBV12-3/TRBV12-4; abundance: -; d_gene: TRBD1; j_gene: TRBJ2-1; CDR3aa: CASSLGTGDEQFF; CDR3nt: TGTGCCAGCAGTTTAGGGACAGGGGATGAGCAGTTCTTC
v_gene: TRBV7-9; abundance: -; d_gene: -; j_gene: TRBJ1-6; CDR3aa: CASSFPGYSPLHF; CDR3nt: TGTGCCAGCAGTTTCCCAGGGTATTCACCCCTCCACTTT
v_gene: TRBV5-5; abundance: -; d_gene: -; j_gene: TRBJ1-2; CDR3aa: CASSRTGGDGYTF; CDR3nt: TGTGCCAGCAGCAGGACTGGGGGGGACGGCTACACCTTC
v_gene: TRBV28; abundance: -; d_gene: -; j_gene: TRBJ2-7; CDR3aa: CASRKTGTGGPSYEQYF; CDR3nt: TGTGCCAGCAGAAAGACAGGCACGGGAGGCCCTTCCTACGAGCAGTACTTC
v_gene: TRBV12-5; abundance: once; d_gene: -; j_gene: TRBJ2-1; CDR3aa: CASRDGSHNEQFF; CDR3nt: TGTGCTAGCAGAGACGGGAGTCACAATGAGCAGTTCTTC
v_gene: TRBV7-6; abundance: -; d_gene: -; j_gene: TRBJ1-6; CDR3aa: CASSPRRASSPLHF; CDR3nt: TGTGCCAGCAGCCCGAGGCGGGCCTCTTCACCCCTCCACTTT
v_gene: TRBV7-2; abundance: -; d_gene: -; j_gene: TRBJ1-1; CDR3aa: CASSNRGAGATEAFF; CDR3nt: TGTGCCAGCAGCAATCGGGGGGCGGGTGCCACTGAAGCTTTCTTT
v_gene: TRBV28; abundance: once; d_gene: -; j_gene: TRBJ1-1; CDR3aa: CASSFSYSQGAFF; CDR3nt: TGTGCCAGCAGTTTCTCTTACAGCCAAGGAGCTTTCTTT
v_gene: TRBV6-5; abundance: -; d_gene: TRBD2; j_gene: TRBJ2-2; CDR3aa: CASSYGLGRAGGELFF; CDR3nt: TGTGCCAGCAGTTACGGACTCGGGAGGGCCGGCGGGGAGCTGTTTTTT
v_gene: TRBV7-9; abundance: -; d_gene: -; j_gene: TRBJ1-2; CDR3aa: CASSLVISANYGYTF; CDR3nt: TGTGCCAGCAGCTTAGTGATTTCAGCTAACTATGGCTACACCTTC
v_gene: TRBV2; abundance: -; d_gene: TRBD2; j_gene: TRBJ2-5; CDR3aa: CASSEKGLRGETQYF; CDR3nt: TGTGCCAGCAGCGAGAAGGGACTAAGGGGAGAGACCCAGTACTTC
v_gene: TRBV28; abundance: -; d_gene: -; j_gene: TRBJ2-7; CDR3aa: CASSPVTENYEQYF; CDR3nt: TGTGCCAGCAGTCCGGTGACAGAAAACTACGAGCAGTACTTC
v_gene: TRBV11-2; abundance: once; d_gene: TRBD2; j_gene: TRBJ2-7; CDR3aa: CASSPGTRNFYEQYF; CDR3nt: TGTGCCAGCAGCCCCGGGACTAGAAATTTTTACGAGCAGTACTTC